This TCR beta chain was sequenced in a study of cytomegalovirus exposure and HLA in healthy donors. The PCR contained 60 Vbeta and 13 Jbeta primers. Repertoires were generated with immunoSEQ multiplex PCR, while TCRdb's copy carries only in-frame clones and drops some. Of fewer than 90,000 clones detected, 65% to 80% appear once; the ten largest clones hold 10%. Germline V gives CDR1 LNHDA, CDR2 SQIVND (reference sequence). This CDR3 is built from 16 residues. The trim removed 6 bases at V and 2 bases at J, leaving 8 bases unmatched. This TCR was recovered from a young man in good health and CMV-seropositive. Sequencing input: PBMCs. The chain uses TRBV19 and TRBJ1-5; 9 bases are shared with TRBD1. This chain's CDR3 is CASRDRGNMGNQPQHF. The CDR3 coding sequence is TGTGCCAGTAGGGACAGGGGTAACATGGGCAATCAGCCCCAGCATTTT.